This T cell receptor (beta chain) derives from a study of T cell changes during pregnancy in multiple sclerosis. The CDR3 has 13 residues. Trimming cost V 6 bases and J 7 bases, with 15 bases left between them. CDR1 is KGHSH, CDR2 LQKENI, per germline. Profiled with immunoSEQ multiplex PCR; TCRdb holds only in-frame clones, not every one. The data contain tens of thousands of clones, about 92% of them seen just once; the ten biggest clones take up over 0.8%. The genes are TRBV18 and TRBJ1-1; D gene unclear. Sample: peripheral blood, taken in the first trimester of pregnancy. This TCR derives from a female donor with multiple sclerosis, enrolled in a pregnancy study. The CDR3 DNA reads TGTGCCAGCTCGCTTGGGTTCGGGGTTGAAGCTTTCTTT. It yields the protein CASSLGFGVEAFF.